Shown below are 4 T cell receptor beta chains from a single sample sequenced in a study of cytomegalovirus exposure and HLA in healthy donors. Vbeta (60) and Jbeta (13) primers were used in the PCR. Measured with immunoSEQ multiplex PCR; TCRdb has only the in-frame clones, and not every one. The sample totals tens of thousands of clones. Sequenced: PBMCs. Source of these receptors: a woman in her thirties or forties in good health and CMV-seropositive.

Of note for this clone: The junction and the germline gene differ at one end; a read error may be behind it. This chain uses TRBV28 with TRBJ1-3, with 7 bases matching TRBD1. The CDR3 length is 11 residues. The V gene's germline CDR1 is MDHEN and CDR2 SYDVKM. CDR3 bases: TGTGCCAGCAGTCTAATGGACAGGTTTCACTTT. Amino acid sequence: CASSLMDRFHF.

The rearrangement links TRBV7-6 to TRBJ2-3; 8 bases agree with TRBD1. With V trimmed by 5 bases and J by 7 bases, 20 bases remained unmatched. The CDR3 runs 18 residues. Germline lookup yields CDR1 SGHVS and CDR2 FNYEAQ. CDR3 nucleotide sequence: TGTGCCAGCAGCCCGACTCATCCGGGACAGGTTCTTTTGAATACGCAGTATTTT. As protein: CASSPTHPGQVLLNTQYF.

The chain carries TRBV4-2 and TRBJ2-7, with TRBD2 matching over 9 bases. V lost 0 bases to trimming and J lost 4 bases; unmatched junction nucleotides: 1. CDR3 size: 14 residues. Germline assignment: CDR1 LGHNA and CDR2 YNFKEQ. CDR3 sequence reads: CASSQDTSGYEQYF. The DNA of the CDR3 is TGTGCCAGCAGCCAAGATACTAGCGGGTACGAGCAGTACTTC.

The chain couples TRBV5-1 to TRBJ2-1; tentative D call: TRBD1 (5 bases). This CDR3 has 16 residues. Trimming left V 7 bases short and J 3 bases short, with 20 bases between. Germline V gives CDR1 SGHRS, CDR2 YFSETQ. CDR3 residues: CASGYGRQGVYNEQFF. The CDR3 bases are TGCGCCAGCGGTTATGGTAGGCAGGGCGTCTACAATGAGCAGTTCTTC.